This T cell receptor (beta chain) was sequenced in a study of cytomegalovirus exposure and HLA in healthy donors. Generated by immunoSEQ multiplex PCR, the TCRdb table keeps only in-frame clones and is missing some. The sample has more than 110,000 clones; about 94% are singletons. Note on this clone: Its antigen is unknown. The germline gene is not matched at one end of the junction; a read error may be the cause.

Germline-derived CDR1 and CDR2 are SGHAT and FQDESV (reference sequence). The CDR3 consists of 15 residues. Study-wide results and caveats: Usually a TCR sequence was rare, but some public TCRs were found in many donors.

The clonotype comes from a man aged 18-30 years in good health and CMV-seropositive. Sequenced: PBMCs. The J gene is TRBJ2-7, the V gene TRBV11-1; possibly TRBD1 for D (5 bases). The CDR3 region is CASTLREGVIYEQYF. CDR3 nucleotides: TGTGCCAGCACCTTAAGGGAAGGGGTAATCTACGAGCAGTACTTC.